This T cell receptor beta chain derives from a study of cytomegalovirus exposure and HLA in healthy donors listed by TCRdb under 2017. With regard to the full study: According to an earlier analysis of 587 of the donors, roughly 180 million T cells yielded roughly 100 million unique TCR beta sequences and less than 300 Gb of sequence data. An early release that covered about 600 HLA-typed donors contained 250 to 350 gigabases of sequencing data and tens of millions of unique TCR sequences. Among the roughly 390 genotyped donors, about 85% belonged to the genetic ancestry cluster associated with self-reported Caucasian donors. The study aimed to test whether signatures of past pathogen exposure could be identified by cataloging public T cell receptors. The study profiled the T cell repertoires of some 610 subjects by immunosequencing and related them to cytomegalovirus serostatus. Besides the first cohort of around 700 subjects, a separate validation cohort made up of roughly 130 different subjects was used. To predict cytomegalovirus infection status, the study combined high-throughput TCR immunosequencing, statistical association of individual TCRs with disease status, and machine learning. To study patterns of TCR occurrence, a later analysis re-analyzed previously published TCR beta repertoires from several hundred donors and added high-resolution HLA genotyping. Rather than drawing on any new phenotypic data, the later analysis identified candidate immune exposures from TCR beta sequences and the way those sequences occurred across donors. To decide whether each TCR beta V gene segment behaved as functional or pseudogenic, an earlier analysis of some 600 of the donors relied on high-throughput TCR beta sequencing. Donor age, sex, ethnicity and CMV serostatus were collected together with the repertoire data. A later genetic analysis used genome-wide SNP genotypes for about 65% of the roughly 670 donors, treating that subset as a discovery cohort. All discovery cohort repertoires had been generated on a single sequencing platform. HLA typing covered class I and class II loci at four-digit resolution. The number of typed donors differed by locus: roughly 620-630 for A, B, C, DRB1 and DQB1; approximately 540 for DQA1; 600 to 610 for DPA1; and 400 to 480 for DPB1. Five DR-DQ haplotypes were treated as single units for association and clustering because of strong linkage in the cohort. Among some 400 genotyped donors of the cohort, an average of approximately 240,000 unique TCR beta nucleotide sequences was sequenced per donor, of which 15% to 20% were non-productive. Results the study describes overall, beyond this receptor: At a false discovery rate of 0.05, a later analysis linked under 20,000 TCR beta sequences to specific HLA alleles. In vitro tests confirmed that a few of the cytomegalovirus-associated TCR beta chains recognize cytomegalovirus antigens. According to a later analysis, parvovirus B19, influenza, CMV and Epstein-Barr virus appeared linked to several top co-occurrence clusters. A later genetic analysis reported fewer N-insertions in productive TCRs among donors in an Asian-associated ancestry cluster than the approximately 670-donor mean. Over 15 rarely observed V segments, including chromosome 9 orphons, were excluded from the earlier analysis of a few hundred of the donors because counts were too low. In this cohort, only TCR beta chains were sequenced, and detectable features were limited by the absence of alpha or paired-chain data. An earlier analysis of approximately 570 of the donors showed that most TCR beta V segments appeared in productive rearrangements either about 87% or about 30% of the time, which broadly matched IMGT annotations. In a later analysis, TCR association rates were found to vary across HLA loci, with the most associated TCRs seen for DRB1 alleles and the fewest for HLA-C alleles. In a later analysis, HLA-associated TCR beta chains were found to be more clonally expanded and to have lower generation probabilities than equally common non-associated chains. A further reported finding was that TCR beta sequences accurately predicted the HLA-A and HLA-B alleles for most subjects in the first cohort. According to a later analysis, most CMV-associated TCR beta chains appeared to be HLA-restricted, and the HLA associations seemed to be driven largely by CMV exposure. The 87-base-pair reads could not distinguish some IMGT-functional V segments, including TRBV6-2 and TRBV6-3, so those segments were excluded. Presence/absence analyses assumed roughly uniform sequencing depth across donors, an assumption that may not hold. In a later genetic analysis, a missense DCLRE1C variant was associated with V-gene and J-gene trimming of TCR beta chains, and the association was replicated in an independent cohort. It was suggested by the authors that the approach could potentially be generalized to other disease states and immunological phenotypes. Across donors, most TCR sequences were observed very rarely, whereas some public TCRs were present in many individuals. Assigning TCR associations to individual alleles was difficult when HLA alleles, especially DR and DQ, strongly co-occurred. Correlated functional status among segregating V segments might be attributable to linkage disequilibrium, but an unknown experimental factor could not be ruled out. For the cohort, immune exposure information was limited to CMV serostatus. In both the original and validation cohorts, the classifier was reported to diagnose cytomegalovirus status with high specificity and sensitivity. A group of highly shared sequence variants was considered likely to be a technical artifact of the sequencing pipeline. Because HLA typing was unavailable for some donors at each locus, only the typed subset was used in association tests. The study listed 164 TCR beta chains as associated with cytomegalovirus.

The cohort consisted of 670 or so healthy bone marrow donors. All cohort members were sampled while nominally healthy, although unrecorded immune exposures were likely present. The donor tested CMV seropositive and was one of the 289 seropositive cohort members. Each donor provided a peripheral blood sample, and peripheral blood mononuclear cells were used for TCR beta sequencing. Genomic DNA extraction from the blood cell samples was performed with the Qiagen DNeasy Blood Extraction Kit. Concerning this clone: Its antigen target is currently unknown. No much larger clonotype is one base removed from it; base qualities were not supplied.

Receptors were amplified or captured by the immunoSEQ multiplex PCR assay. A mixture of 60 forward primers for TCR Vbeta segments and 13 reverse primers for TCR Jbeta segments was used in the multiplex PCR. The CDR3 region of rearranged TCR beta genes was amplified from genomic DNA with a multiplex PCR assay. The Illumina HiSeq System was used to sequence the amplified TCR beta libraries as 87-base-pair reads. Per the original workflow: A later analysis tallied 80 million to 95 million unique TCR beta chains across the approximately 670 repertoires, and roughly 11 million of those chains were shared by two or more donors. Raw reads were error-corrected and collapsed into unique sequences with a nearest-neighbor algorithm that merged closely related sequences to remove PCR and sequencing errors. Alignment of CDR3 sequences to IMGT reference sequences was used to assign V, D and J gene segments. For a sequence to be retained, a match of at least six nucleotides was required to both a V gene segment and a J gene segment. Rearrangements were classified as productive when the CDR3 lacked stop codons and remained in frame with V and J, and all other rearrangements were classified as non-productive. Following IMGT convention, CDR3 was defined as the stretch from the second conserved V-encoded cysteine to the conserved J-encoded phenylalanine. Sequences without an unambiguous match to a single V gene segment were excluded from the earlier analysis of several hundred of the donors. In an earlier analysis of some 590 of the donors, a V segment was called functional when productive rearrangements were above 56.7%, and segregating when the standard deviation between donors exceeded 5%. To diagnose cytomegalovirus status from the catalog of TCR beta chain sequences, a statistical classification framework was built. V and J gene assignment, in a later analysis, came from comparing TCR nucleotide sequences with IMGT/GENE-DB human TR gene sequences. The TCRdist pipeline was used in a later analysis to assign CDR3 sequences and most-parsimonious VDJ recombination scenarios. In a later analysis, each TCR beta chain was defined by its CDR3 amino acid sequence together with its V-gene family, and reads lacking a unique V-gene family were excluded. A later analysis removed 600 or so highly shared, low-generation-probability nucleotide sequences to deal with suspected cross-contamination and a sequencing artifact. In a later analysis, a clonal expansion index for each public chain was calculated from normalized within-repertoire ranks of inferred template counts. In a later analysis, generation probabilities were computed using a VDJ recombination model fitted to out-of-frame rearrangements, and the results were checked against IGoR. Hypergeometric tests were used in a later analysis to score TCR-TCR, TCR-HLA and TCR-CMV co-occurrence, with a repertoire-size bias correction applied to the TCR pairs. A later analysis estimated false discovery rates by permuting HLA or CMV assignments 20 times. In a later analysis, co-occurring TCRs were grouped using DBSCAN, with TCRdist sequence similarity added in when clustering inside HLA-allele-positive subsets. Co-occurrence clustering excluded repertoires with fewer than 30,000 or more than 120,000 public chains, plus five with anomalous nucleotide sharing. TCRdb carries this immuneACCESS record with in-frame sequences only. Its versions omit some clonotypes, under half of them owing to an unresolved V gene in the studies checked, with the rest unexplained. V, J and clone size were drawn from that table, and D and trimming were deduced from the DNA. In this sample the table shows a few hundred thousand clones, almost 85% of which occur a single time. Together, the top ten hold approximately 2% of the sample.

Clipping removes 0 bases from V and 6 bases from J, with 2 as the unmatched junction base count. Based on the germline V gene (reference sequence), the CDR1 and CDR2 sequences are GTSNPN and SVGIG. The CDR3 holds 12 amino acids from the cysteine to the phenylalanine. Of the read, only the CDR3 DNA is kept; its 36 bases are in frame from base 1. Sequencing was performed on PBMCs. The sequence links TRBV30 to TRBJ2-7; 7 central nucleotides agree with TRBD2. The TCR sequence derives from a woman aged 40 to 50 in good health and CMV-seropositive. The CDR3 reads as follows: CAWSVGGIEQYF. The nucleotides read TGTGCCTGGAGTGTCGGGGGGATCGAGCAGTACTTC. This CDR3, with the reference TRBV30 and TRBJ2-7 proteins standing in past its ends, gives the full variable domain SQTIHQWPATLVQPVGSPLSLECTVEGTSNPNLYWYRQAAGRGLQLLFYSVGIGQISSEVPQNLSASRPQDRQFILSSKKLLLSDSGFYLCAWSVGGIEQYFGPGTRLTVT.